A single sample is the source of the 5 T cell receptor beta chains below, sequenced in a study of blood T cell repertoires in COVID-19. Sequencing used immunoSEQ multiplex PCR; TCRdb keeps in-frame clones, though not all of them. The sample has 15,000 to 20,000 clones, roughly three quarters seen once. Sequenced: peripheral blood. The receptors originated from a man aged 60 to 75 with acute or convalescent COVID-19.

The gene calls are TRBV24-1 and TRBJ2-6, with unresolved D. V gave up 3 bases and J gave up 0 bases, with 11 bases separating them. Germline V gene data show CDR1 as KGHDR and CDR2 as SFDVKD. This CDR3 contains 17 residues. The CDR3 loop reads CATSDETVNSGANVLTF. CDR3 DNA: TGTGCCACCAGTGATGAGACTGTCAACTCTGGGGCCAACGTCCTGACTTTC.

This clone was recorded only once. The chain carries TRBV5-4 and TRBJ1-4; TRBD1 is a possible D gene (5 bases). The CDR3 is 15 amino acids. CDR1 and CDR2 (germline): SGHNT, YYREEE (reference sequence). The V gene lost 5 bases and the J gene lost 3 bases, with 14 bases spanning the gap. DNA of the CDR3: TGTGCCAGCAGTTCAAGACAGTCGCCTAATGAAAAACTGTTTTTT. It translates to CASSSRQSPNEKLFF.

The chain recombines TRBV2 with TRBJ1-6; no firm D call. CDR1 is SNHLY and CDR2 is FYNNEI in the germline V gene. V lost 4 bases, J lost 14 bases, and 9 bases lay in between. CDR3 length: 11 amino acids. This CDR3 is CASSGSRTLHF. The CDR3 DNA reads TGTGCCAGCAGTGGGAGTAGAACCCTCCACTTT. Combining the CDR3 with reference TRBV2 and TRBJ1-6 gives the whole variable domain EPEVTQTPSHQVTQMGQEVILRCVPISNHLYFYWYRQILGQKVEFLVSFYNNEISEKSEIFDDQFSVERPDGSNFTLKIRSTKLEDSAMYFCASSGSRTLHFGNGTRLTVT.

The J gene is TRBJ1-2, the V gene TRBV14, with TRBD1 as a possible D gene (6 bases). In germline, CDR1 is SGHDN, CDR2 FVKESK. This CDR3 has 17 residues. The V end was cut by 0 bases, the J end by 4 bases, with 18 bases between. The CDR3 loop is CASSQDEGEGVVYGYTF. The DNA for the CDR3 is TGTGCCAGCAGCCAAGACGAAGGGGAGGGGGTGGTCTATGGCTACACCTTC.

The V gene is TRBV19, the J gene TRBJ1-6; 10 bases are a match to TRBD1. V was pared by 6 bases and J by 7 bases, with 6 bases of the junction left unmatched. Looked up from germline, CDR1 is LNHDA and CDR2 is SQIVND (reference sequence). The CDR3 length is 15 residues. CDR3 nucleotides: TGTGCCAGTAGCACCTGGGGACAGGGGAATTCACCCCTCCACTTT. Its translation: CASSTWGQGNSPLHF. The full variable domain, completed using reference TRBV19 and TRBJ1-6, is DGGITQSPKYLFRKEGQNVTLSCEQNLNHDAMYWYRQDPGQGLRLIYYSQIVNDFQKGDIAEGYSVSREKKESFPLTVTSAQKNPTAFYLCASSTWGQGNSPLHFGNGTRLTVT.